The present T cell receptor (beta chain) was sequenced within a study of T cells in Graves' hyperthyroidism and ophthalmopathy. Study summary: Prior to any treatment, at the point of initial diagnosis, peripheral blood was collected.

Researchers took RNA transcripts and amplified the TCR beta CDR3 regions from them. TCR CDR3 regions were first amplified by RT-PCR with HTBI primers. Each CDR3 protein gets one entry after TCRdb re-called the multiplex PCR reads with MiXCR. The table has around 720,000 distinct CDR3 sequences, approximately 36% seen once; the top ten hold about a third. The germline CDR1 and CDR2 sequences are SEHNR and FQNEAQ (reference sequence). CDR3 length equals 14 residues. Trimming took 4 bases from V and 4 from J, leaving 14 bases between them. The rearrangement uses TRBV7-9 and TRBJ2-7; D is unresolved. The source is a middle-aged woman with Graves' hyperthyroidism. Sequenced: blood. CDR3 residues: CASSSGNSLYEQYF. CDR3 nucleotide sequence: TGTGCCAGCAGCTCAGGAAACTCATTATACGAGCAGTACTTC.